Shown below are 18 T cell receptor beta chains from a single sample sequenced in a study of blood T cell repertoires in COVID-19. The assay was immunoSEQ multiplex PCR, and TCRdb's table has in-frame clones only and misses some. The table has 350,000 to 400,000 clones, roughly 89% seen once. The specimen sequenced was peripheral blood. All receptors derive from a man aged 18 to 29 with active or convalescent COVID-19.

V is TRBV27 and J is TRBJ2-1, with 9 bases identical to TRBD2. V shed 2 bases and J 6 bases; nucleotides not matched to a gene: 5. The CDR3 is 15 amino acids. CDR1 and CDR2 (germline): MNHEY, SMNVEV (reference sequence). In DNA, the CDR3 is TGTGCCAGCAGTTTAAGCGGGGGGAACTTCAATGAGCAGTTCTTC. Translated, it gives CASSLSGGNFNEQFF.

The chain is built from TRBV9 and TRBJ1-1; D is ambiguous. From germline, CDR1 is SGDLS and CDR2 YYNGEE. The CDR3 covers 15 residues. Between the trimmed V and J ends, which lost 0 bases and 0 bases, there was a span of 9 bases. For the CDR3, the DNA is TGTGCCAGCAGCGTAGTCGGAGCCATGAACACTGAAGCTTTCTTT. Its translation: CASSVVGAMNTEAFF.

This rearrangement joins TRBV14 to TRBJ2-7; TRBD1 aligns across 9 bases. J lost 5 bases, V lost 4 bases, and 9 bases had no gene match. There are 15 residues in the CDR3. CDR1 is SGHDN and CDR2 is FVKESK in the germline V gene. The CDR3 sequence: CASSPGTGFPHEQYF. For the CDR3, the DNA is TGTGCCAGCAGCCCCGGGACAGGGTTTCCCCACGAGCAGTACTTC. Combining the CDR3 with reference TRBV14 and TRBJ2-7 gives the whole variable domain EAGVTQFPSHSVIEKGQTVTLRCDPISGHDNLYWYRRVMGKEIKFLLHFVKESKQDESGMPNNRFLAERTGGTYSTLKVQPAELEDSGVYFCASSPGTGFPHEQYFGPGTRLTVT.

In this sample, this clone turned up once. The V call is TRBV14, the J call TRBJ1-4, with TRBD1 identical over 8 bases. The CDR3 consists of 15 residues. The trim removed 4 bases at V and 5 bases at J, leaving 6 bases unmatched. CDR1 is SGHDN, CDR2 FVKESK, per germline. CDR3 sequence reads: CASSRRQGRNEKLFF. The CDR3 coding sequence is TGTGCCAGCAGCCGACGACAGGGGAGAAATGAAAAACTGTTTTTT. Full variable domain (missing parts from reference TRBV14 and TRBJ1-4): EAGVTQFPSHSVIEKGQTVTLRCDPISGHDNLYWYRRVMGKEIKFLLHFVKESKQDESGMPNNRFLAERTGGTYSTLKVQPAELEDSGVYFCASSRRQGRNEKLFFGSGTQLSVL.

As to this clone: Other nucleotide sequences in the sample specify the same CDR3. The V and J genes are TRBV6-5 and TRBJ1-2, with 7 bases aligning to TRBD1. The germline V gene has CDR1 MNHEY and CDR2 SVGAGI. With V trimmed by 5 bases and J by 3 bases, 3 bases remained unmatched. This CDR3 has 13 amino acids. CDR3 loop: CASSRGTDYGYTF. CDR3 nucleotide sequence: TGTGCCAGCAGTCGCGGGACAGACTATGGCTACACCTTC.

The chain combines TRBV28 with TRBJ2-7; no clear D gene. Germline V CDR1 and CDR2: MDHEN, SYDVKM. This CDR3 has 14 residues. The V end lost 3 bases, the J end lost 3 bases, and 12 bases lay between the germline ends. CDR3: CASSFRVSHYEQYF. The CDR3 DNA sequence: TGTGCCAGCAGTTTTCGGGTCAGTCACTACGAGCAGTACTTC.

This clone was seen once. The V gene is TRBV18, the J gene TRBJ1-2; TRBD1 agrees at 10 bases. Per the germline V gene, CDR1 is KGHSH and CDR2 is LQKENI. This CDR3 region has 13 residues. V was clipped by 6 bases and J by 8 bases; unmatched bases: 6. CDR3 nucleotide sequence: TGTGCCAGCTCCCTCCGGGACAGGGGCGGCTACACCTTC. It specifies CASSLRDRGGYTF.

In nucleotides, the CDR3 is TGTGCCAGCAGTAGAACACAATCCTACGAGCAGTACTTC. Protein: CASSRTQSYEQYF. The rearrangement uses TRBV12-3 or TRBV12-4 and TRBJ2-7; no clear D gene. Trimming took off 5 bases at V and 1 base at J, with 9 bases between the two ends. The CDR3 extends over 13 amino acids.

V usage is TRBV19 and J usage is TRBJ2-5; D is possibly TRBD2 (7 bases). V lost 5 bases, J lost 5 bases, and 27 bases lay in between. The CDR3 sequence is 18 residues long. Germline CDR1 LNHDA, CDR2 SQIVND (reference sequence). CDR3 nucleotide sequence: TGTGCCAGTAGTTCTCTCGGGGGGCTACTAGCGCGGGTTGAGACCCAGTACTTC. Protein: CASSSLGGLLARVETQYF.

The chain has TRBV30 and TRBJ2-1, with D hard to call. Germline loops: CDR1 GTSNPN, CDR2 SVGIG (reference sequence). CDR3 length: 14 amino acids. Trimming removed 8 bases from V and 0 bases from J, with 14 bases in between. The CDR3 sequence: CASDWFSSYNEQFF. Written as DNA, the CDR3 is TGTGCCAGTGACTGGTTTAGCTCCTACAATGAGCAGTTCTTC.

The V call is TRBV12-2, the J call TRBJ2-3; the DNA was not used to check the table's D call, TRBD2. TRBV12-2 is noted as a pseudogene. The CDR3 contains 17 residues. The CDR3, as DNA: TGTGCAAGTCGCTTGGAGGGACTAGCGGGAGGGGCAGATACGCAGTATTTT. Its protein product is CASRLEGLAGGADTQYF.

CDR3 nucleotide sequence: TGTGCCAGTAGGATGAGCTCCTACAATGAGCAGTTCTTC. This codes for CASRMSSYNEQFF. The V call is TRBV19, the J call TRBJ2-1; no firm D call. Trimming cost V 6 bases and J 0 bases, with 6 bases left between them. This CDR3 is 13 amino acids long. In germline, CDR1 is LNHDA, CDR2 SQIVND (reference sequence).

The gene calls are TRBV4-3 and TRBJ1-4; D is uncertain. The CDR3 consists of 14 residues. Trimming stripped 1 base from V and 5 bases from J, with 8 bases between. The germline V gene encodes CDR1 LGHNA and CDR2 YSLEER. The CDR3, as DNA: TGCGCCAGCAGCCAAGGCGGCACCAATGAAAAACTGTTTTTT. As protein: CASSQGGTNEKLFF.

The chain links TRBV24-1 to TRBJ2-5; a weak D match, TRBD2 (6 bases). The CDR3 is 14 amino acids. The germline V gene has CDR1 KGHDR and CDR2 SFDVKD. The ends were cut back, 4 bases at V and 2 bases at J, with 10 bases in the middle. The CDR3 is CATSDPSVQETQYF. The CDR3 nucleotides are TGTGCCACCAGTGACCCTAGCGTACAAGAGACCCAGTACTTC.

The chain recombines TRBV9 with TRBJ1-1; D unclear. Germline assignment: CDR1 SGDLS and CDR2 YYNGEE. The V gene lost 2 bases and the J gene lost 2 bases, with 16 bases spanning the gap. The CDR3 loop spans 16 amino acids. CDR3 region: CASSVTPSPLNTEAFF. The CDR3 DNA is TGTGCCAGCAGCGTGACCCCTAGCCCTCTCAACACTGAAGCTTTCTTT.

This chain joins TRBV21-1 and TRBJ2-4; no check of the table's D call, TRBD1, against the DNA was made. TRBV21-1 is a listed pseudogene. The CDR3 runs 16 residues. The CDR3: CARNGLSGQPGNIQYF. The CDR3 DNA reads as TGTGCCAGAAACGGATTATCAGGGCAACCCGGAAACATTCAGTACTTC.

The rearrangement uses TRBV7-9 and TRBJ2-1; maybe TRBD1 (6 bases). There are 13 residues in the CDR3. V was pared by 2 bases and J by 10 bases, with 12 bases between. Per the germline V gene, CDR1 is SEHNR and CDR2 is FQNEAQ (reference sequence). For the CDR3, the DNA is TGTGCCAGCAGCTTAAACAGGGTGCGGGAGCAGTTCTTC. Its translation is CASSLNRVREQFF.

A word on this clone: This sample includes further DNA sequences coding for the same CDR3. The chain links TRBV5-1 to TRBJ1-2; 11 bases fit TRBD1. V lost 4 bases, J lost 7 bases, and 3 bases stayed unmatched. The CDR3 is 13 residues long. Germline CDR1 is SGHRS and CDR2 is YFSETQ. The DNA of the CDR3 is TGCGCCAGCAGCCTCGGACAGGGGGCTGGCTACACCTTC. As protein: CASSLGQGAGYTF.